This TCR beta chain was sequenced during a study of T-cell reconstitution after alpha-beta-depleted transplantation in children. A word on this clonotype: As yet, its antigen is unknown.

Findings and limits, study-wide: Roughly two months post-transplant, alpha-beta T cells reportedly originated from several hundred graft clones that had expanded. Most T-cell counts and diversity one year after the transplant came from T cells that were newly produced. Recipient T cells and thymic progenitors that survived were the source of the high TCRbeta diversity seen at day 60 in some patients.

With 1 base clipped from V and 0 bases from J, the junction kept 4 bases outside the gene matches. The CDR3 loop spans 18 amino acids. Preparation of the TCRbeta library involved a method that used unique molecular identifiers. MiXCR, run by TCRdb on the PCR reads, gives a single entry per CDR3 protein. This sample has approximately 32,000 distinct CDR3 sequences, with 5.5% to 8% found just once. The sample here was peripheral blood, taken 60 days after TCRalphabeta/CD19-depleted stem cell transplant. The TCR sequence derives from a child younger than two who had a stem cell transplant for acute myeloid leukemia, so the T cells may come from the graft donor. V usage is TRBV12-3 or TRBV12-4 and J usage is TRBJ2-6, with TRBD1 matching 9 bases. CDR3 in amino acids: CASSLDRGLNSGANVLTF. CDR3 nucleotides: TGTGCCAGCAGTTTAGACAGGGGGCTAAACTCTGGGGCCAACGTCCTGACTTTC.